One and the same sample provided the 8 T cell receptor beta chains below, sequenced in a study of cytomegalovirus exposure and HLA in healthy donors. The study ran its PCR with 60 Vbeta and 13 Jbeta primers. TCRdb's table, derived via immunoSEQ multiplex PCR, lists solely in-frame clones and lacks some. The sample carries some 150,000 clones, 79% recorded once. The sequencing sample was made of PBMCs. These receptors originate from a man aged 40-55 years in good health and CMV-seronegative.

The chain combines TRBV7-9 with TRBJ1-2, with 9 nucleotides matching TRBD1. Germline CDR1 is SEHNR and CDR2 is FQNEAQ (reference sequence). V lost 5 bases to trimming and J lost 9 bases; unmatched junction nucleotides: 13. The length of the CDR3 is 15 residues. In nucleotides, the CDR3 is TGTGCCAGCAGCCCGAGACAGGGGGACGTTCTCCGCTACACCTTC. Protein sequence: CASSPRQGDVLRYTF.

Points on this clone: The junction and the germline gene differ at one end; a read error may be behind it. This chain uses TRBV7-9 with TRBJ1-4; a possible D gene is TRBD1 (6 bases). Per the germline V gene, CDR1 is SEHNR and CDR2 is FQNEAQ (reference sequence). The CDR3 covers 16 residues. The CDR3 protein is CSSSIGTGRSDEKLFF. The DNA for the CDR3 is TGTTCCAGCAGCATTGGAACAGGGAGAAGTGATGAAAAACTGTTTTTT.

V and J are TRBV7-8 and TRBJ2-2; 14 bases fit TRBD2. The V gene end was trimmed by 6 bases and the J gene end by 5 bases; junction bases not matched to a gene: 20. The CDR3 extends over 21 amino acids. Germline loops: CDR1 SGHVS, CDR2 FQNEAQ. Written as DNA, the CDR3 is TGTGCCAGCAGGCATAGCTCTAGGGGGACTAGCGGGAGATTGGGGACCGGGGAGCTGTTTTTT. Its protein is CASRHSSRGTSGRLGTGELFF. The full variable domain, its missing parts supplied by reference TRBV7-8 and TRBJ2-2, is GAGVSQSPRYKVAKRGQDVALRCDPISGHVSLFWYQQALGQGPEFLTYFQNEAQLDKSGLPSDRFFAERPEGSVSTLKIQRTQQEDSAVYLCASRHSSRGTSGRLGTGELFFGEGSRLTVL.

This clone has more than one count but fewer than ten. This chain connects TRBV6-5 to TRBJ2-3, with a tentative D call TRBD2 (6 bases). The germline V gene has CDR1 MNHEY and CDR2 SVGAGI. The CDR3 totals 13 residues. Trimming left V 8 bases short and J 8 bases short, with 17 bases between. This CDR3 reads CASGGTSSGTQYF. The CDR3 nucleotides read TGTGCCAGCGGCGGGACTTCATCCGGTACGCAGTATTTT.

In its sample, this clone was seen a few times. The chain links TRBV2 to TRBJ2-1, with TRBD1 as a possible D gene (6 bases). Germline lookup yields CDR1 SNHLY and CDR2 FYNNEI. The germline V and J ends were trimmed by 4 bases and 1 base, with 14 bases remaining between them. This CDR3 spans 16 amino acids. The CDR3 is CASSATGSGSYNEQFF. CDR3 in DNA: TGTGCCAGCAGTGCTACAGGGTCCGGGTCCTACAATGAGCAGTTCTTC.

This rearrangement joins TRBV28 to TRBJ1-2; D is perhaps TRBD1 (6 bases). With 4 bases removed from V and 4 bases from J, the gap between germline ends came to 13 bases. In germline, CDR1 is MDHEN, CDR2 SYDVKM. CDR3 size: 14 residues. CDR3 region: CASSSDSHFYGYTF. CDR3 sequence (DNA): TGTGCCAGCAGTTCGGACAGCCATTTCTATGGCTACACCTTC.

The gene calls are TRBV7-2 and TRBJ1-1; D is undetermined. The CDR3 length is 13 residues. The germline V and J ends were trimmed by 5 bases and 7 bases, with 14 bases remaining between them. Per the germline V gene, CDR1 is SGHTA and CDR2 is FQGNSA. CDR3 sequence reads: CASSPRQGLEAFF. The CDR3 DNA sequence: TGTGCCAGCAGCCCGAGACAAGGCCTTGAAGCTTTCTTT.

The chain couples TRBV21-1 to TRBJ2-7; the D segment call TRBD1 is taken from the table without a DNA check. TRBV21-1 is recorded as a pseudogene. This CDR3 region has 13 residues. CDR3 protein: CASLRGCAHEQYF. The CDR3 nucleotides read TGTGCCAGCCTCAGGGGATGTGCCCACGAGCAGTACTTC.